The 16 T cell receptor beta chains given below trace back to one sample, sequenced in a study of T cell responses to AZD1222 COVID-19 vaccine. Only in-frame clones appear in the TCRdb table, and some are missing; sequencing was by immunoSEQ multiplex PCR. The sample consists of about 210,000 clones, about 95% of them appearing once. The sample in question was peripheral blood, obtained 28 days after the second dose of the MenACWY control vaccine. These TCRs come from an adult who received the MenACWY meningococcal vaccine as a control.

This chain uses TRBV30 with TRBJ2-3; D call uncertain. The CDR3 runs 13 residues. Germline V CDR1 and CDR2: GTSNPN, SVGIG (reference sequence). V lost 5 bases and J 4 bases, leaving 13 bases between the germline ends. The CDR3 loop is CAWVRGPADTQYF. The DNA of the CDR3 is TGTGCCTGGGTGCGTGGGCCGGCAGATACGCAGTATTTT.

V gene TRBV27 combines with J gene TRBJ2-7; D ambiguous. The length of the CDR3 is 12 residues. Between the trimmed V and J ends, which lost 8 bases and 5 bases, there was a span of 13 bases. In germline, CDR1 is MNHEY, CDR2 SMNVEV (reference sequence). DNA for the CDR3: TGTGCCAGCCGAACTCGCGGCGACGAGCAGTACTTC. Its protein product is CASRTRGDEQYF.

V and J are TRBV29-1 and TRBJ2-2; the D is unclear. Germline V lookup: CDR1 SQVTM, CDR2 ANQGSEA. The CDR3 contains 14 residues. V lost 6 bases, J lost 0 bases, and 11 bases lay in between. CDR3 sequence: CSVVGIANTGELFF. CDR3 DNA sequence: TGCAGCGTGGTTGGGATCGCGAACACCGGGGAGCTGTTTTTT.

The V and J genes are TRBV28 and TRBJ2-2; D is undetermined. The CDR3 extends over 13 amino acids. CDR1 is MDHEN and CDR2 is SYDVKM in the germline V gene. The V end lost 6 bases, the J end lost 6 bases, and 11 bases lay between the germline ends. This CDR3 reads CASSSISSGELFF. Here the CDR3 DNA reads TGTGCCAGCAGCTCCATCTCATCCGGGGAGCTGTTTTTT.

V is TRBV28 and J is TRBJ1-5; 8 positions agree with TRBD1. The CDR3 contains 17 residues. Trimming took 8 bases from V and 2 from J; bases not matched to a gene: 14. Germline-derived CDR1 and CDR2 are MDHEN and SYDVKM. The CDR3, as DNA: TGTGCCAGCGATAAGTGGCAGGGGGCTCGGGGCAATCAGCCCCAGCATTTT. Residues: CASDKWQGARGNQPQHF.

The rearrangement joins TRBV28 to TRBJ1-1, with unresolved D. Looked up from germline, CDR1 is MDHEN and CDR2 is SYDVKM. There are 15 residues in the CDR3. V shed 1 base and J shed 1 base, with 10 bases lying between them. CDR3: CASSLLLGANTEAFF. CDR3 DNA sequence: TGTGCCAGCAGTTTATTGTTGGGCGCGAACACTGAAGCTTTCTTT.

The chain recombines TRBV19 with TRBJ2-7; D is tentatively TRBD1 or TRBD2 (5 bases each). Germline lookup yields CDR1 LNHDA and CDR2 SQIVND (reference sequence). V was trimmed by 3 bases and J by 2 bases, leaving 11 bases between them. CDR3 length equals 14 residues. The CDR3 region has the DNA TGTGCCAGTAGTATTTTTGAGGGGCCCTACGAGCAGTACTTC. Amino acids: CASSIFEGPYEQYF.

The V gene is TRBV7-8, the J gene TRBJ1-2; 7 bases align to TRBD1. Trimming at V came to 5 bases and at J to 8 bases, leaving 5 bases not matched to a gene. This CDR3 has 12 amino acids. Germline CDR1 is SGHVS and CDR2 is FQNEAQ. The CDR3 loop is CASSPDRDGYTF. As DNA, the CDR3 is TGTGCCAGCAGCCCTGACAGGGACGGCTACACCTTC.

J is TRBJ1-2 and V is TRBV30, with D perhaps matching TRBD1 (6 bases). CDR1 GTSNPN and CDR2 SVGIG come from the germline V gene (reference sequence). This CDR3 comprises 14 residues. V lost 3 bases to trimming and J lost 8 bases, with 19 bases between them. CDR3 DNA: TGTGCCTGGAGCTTCCCACCGGGACAACAAGGCTACACCTTC. Translation: CAWSFPPGQQGYTF.

The chain is built from TRBV10-3 and TRBJ2-2; maybe TRBD2 (5 bases). The CDR3 sequence is 15 residues long. The germline gives CDR1 ENHRY, CDR2 SYGVKD. Between the trimmed V and J ends, which lost 0 bases and 3 bases, there was a span of 8 bases. This CDR3 reads CAISESEGYTGELFF. The CDR3 DNA sequence: TGTGCCATCAGTGAGTCTGAGGGATACACCGGGGAGCTGTTTTTT.

The table lists this clone with a count of one. The chain links TRBV3-1 (or the pseudogene TRBV3-2) to TRBJ2-7, with a possible D match to TRBD1 (6 bases). This CDR3 contains 15 residues. The germline V gene encodes CDR1 LGHDT and CDR2 YNNKEL (reference sequence). V lost 1 base and J lost 3, with 13 bases in between. The chain's CDR3 is CASSQAETGLYEQYF. The CDR3 DNA follows: TGTGCCAGCAGCCAAGCGGAAACAGGGCTCTACGAGCAGTACTTC.

The chain carries TRBV2 and TRBJ2-3, with TRBD2 matching over 12 bases. CDR1 and CDR2 (germline): SNHLY, FYNNEI. The CDR3 runs 18 residues. The V and J ends lost 3 bases and 0 bases, in that order; junction bases with no gene match: 7. DNA for the CDR3: TGTGCCAGCAGTGATATGTCTAGCGGGGGGGCTAGCACAGATACGCAGTATTTT. It specifies CASSDMSSGGASTDTQYF.

The chain employs TRBV6-2 or TRBV6-3 and TRBJ1-5, with 9 nucleotides matching TRBD1. The CDR3 is 17 amino acids. CDR1 is MNHEY, CDR2 SVGEGT, per germline. V gave up 0 bases and J gave up 2 bases; unmatched junction bases: 5. CDR3 nucleotide sequence: TGTGCCAGCAGTTACTCTAGGGACAGGGCTGGCAATCAGCCCCAGCATTTT. Amino acids: CASSYSRDRAGNQPQHF.

This chain joins TRBV29-1 and TRBJ2-1, with 9 bases lining up with TRBD2. This CDR3 has 14 residues. Germline CDR1 SQVTM, CDR2 ANQGSEA. Unmatched junction bases numbered 2, after V lost 5 bases and J lost 0 bases. Written as DNA, the CDR3 is TGCAGCGTTCTTAGCGGGAGCTCCTACAATGAGCAGTTCTTC. Amino acid sequence: CSVLSGSSYNEQFF.

The chain links TRBV3-1 (or the pseudogene TRBV3-2) to TRBJ2-7; D is tentatively TRBD1 or TRBD2 (5 bases each). Germline CDR1 and CDR2: LGHDT and YNNKEL (reference sequence). The CDR3 is made up of 12 amino acids. V was cut by 0 bases and J by 12 bases, with 12 bases left in between. This chain's CDR3 is CASSQDMGTPYF. The CDR3 DNA sequence: TGTGCCAGCAGCCAAGATATGGGGACCCCGTACTTC.

The chain recombines TRBV6-5 with TRBJ2-1; 7 nucleotides align to TRBD1. This CDR3 comprises 15 residues. Germline lookup yields CDR1 MNHEY and CDR2 SVGAGI. The V gene end was trimmed by 5 bases and the J gene end by 7 bases; junction bases not matched to a gene: 11. In DNA, the CDR3 is TGTGCCAGCAGTCCCCGACAGGGTAGTAGGAATGAGCAGTTCTTC. Protein sequence: CASSPRQGSRNEQFF.